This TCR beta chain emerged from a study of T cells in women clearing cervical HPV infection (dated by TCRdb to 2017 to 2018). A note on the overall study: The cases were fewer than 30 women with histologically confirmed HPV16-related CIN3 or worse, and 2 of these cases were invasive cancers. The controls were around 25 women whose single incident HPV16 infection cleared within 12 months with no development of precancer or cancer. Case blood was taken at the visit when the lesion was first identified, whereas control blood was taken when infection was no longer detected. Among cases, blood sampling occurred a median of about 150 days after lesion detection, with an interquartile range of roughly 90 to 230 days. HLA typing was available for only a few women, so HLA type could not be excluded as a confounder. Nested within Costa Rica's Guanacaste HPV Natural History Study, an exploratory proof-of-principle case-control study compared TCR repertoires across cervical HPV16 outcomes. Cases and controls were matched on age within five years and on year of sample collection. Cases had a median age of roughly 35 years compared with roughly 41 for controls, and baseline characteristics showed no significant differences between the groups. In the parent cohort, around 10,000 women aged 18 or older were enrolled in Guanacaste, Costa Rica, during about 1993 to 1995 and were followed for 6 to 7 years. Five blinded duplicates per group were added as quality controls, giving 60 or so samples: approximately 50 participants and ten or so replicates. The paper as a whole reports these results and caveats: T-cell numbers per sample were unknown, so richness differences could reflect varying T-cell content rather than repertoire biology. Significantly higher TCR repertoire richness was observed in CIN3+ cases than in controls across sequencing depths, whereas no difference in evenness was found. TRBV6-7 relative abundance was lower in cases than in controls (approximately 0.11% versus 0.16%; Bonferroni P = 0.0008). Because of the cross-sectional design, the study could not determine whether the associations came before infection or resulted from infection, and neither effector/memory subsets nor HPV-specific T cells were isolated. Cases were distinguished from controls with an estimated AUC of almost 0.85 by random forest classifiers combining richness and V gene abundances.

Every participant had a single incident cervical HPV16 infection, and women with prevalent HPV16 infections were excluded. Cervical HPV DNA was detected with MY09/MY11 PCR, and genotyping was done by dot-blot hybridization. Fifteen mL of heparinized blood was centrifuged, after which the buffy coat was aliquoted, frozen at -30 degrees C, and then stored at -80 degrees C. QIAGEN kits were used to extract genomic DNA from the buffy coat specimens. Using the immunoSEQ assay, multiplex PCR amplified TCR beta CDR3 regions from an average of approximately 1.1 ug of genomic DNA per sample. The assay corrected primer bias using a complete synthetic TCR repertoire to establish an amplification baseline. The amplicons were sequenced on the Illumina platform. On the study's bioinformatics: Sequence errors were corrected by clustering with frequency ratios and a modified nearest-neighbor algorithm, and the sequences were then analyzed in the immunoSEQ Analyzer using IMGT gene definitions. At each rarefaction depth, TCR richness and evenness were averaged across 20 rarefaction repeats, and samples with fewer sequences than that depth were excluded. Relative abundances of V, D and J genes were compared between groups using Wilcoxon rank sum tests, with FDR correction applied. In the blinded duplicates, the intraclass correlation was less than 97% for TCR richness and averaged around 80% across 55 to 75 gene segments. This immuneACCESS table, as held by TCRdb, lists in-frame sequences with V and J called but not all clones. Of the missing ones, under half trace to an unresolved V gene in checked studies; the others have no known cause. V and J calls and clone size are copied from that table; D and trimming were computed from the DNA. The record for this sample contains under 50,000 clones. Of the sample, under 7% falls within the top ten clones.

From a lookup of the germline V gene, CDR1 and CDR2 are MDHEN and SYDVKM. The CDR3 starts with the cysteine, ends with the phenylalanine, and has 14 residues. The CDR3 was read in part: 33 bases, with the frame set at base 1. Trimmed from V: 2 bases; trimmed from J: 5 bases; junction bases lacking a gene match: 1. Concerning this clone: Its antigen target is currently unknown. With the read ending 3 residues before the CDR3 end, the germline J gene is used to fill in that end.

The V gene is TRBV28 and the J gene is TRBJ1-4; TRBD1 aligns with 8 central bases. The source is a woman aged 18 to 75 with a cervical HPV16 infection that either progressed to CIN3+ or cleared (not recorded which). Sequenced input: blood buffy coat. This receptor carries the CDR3 CASSLHRGNEKLFF. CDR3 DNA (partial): TGTGCCAGCAGTTTACACAGGGGGAATGAAAAA.